Listed here are 27 T cell receptor beta chains from one sample, sequenced in a study of blood T cell repertoires in COVID-19. Sequenced by immunoSEQ multiplex PCR; TCRdb stores in-frame clones only, minus some. The repertoire consists of more than 300,000 clones, with about 87% occurring once and the leading ten covering around 6%. Sample: peripheral blood. The receptor set was obtained from a woman aged 45 to 65 with COVID-19, enrolled during active disease.

V is TRBV27 and J is TRBJ2-2; D ambiguous. The CDR3 spans 13 residues. Germline CDR1 and CDR2: MNHEY and SMNVEV (reference sequence). V gave up 6 bases and J gave up 0 bases, with 5 bases separating them. The CDR3 region has the DNA TGTGCCAGCAGGGGCGCGAACACCGGGGAGCTGTTTTTT. The encoded protein is CASRGANTGELFF.

The chain uses TRBV20-1 and TRBJ1-5; D unresolved. This CDR3 contains 15 residues. CDR1 and CDR2 (germline): DFQATT, SNEGSKA (reference sequence). Trimming cost V 3 bases and J 2 bases, with 14 bases left between them. CDR3 DNA sequence: TGCAGTGCTAGTACGGGGTGGGAGGGCAATCAGCCCCAGCATTTT. Amino acid sequence: CSASTGWEGNQPQHF.

In nucleotides, the CDR3 is TGTGCCAGCAGCGTAGGGCGGGGCTCCTACAATGAGCAGTTCTTC. Protein sequence: CASSVGRGSYNEQFF. The chain couples TRBV9 to TRBJ2-1; a weak D match, TRBD2 (6 bases). The CDR3 runs 15 residues. With 0 bases removed from V and 0 bases from J, the gap between germline ends came to 7 bases. Germline CDR1 and CDR2: SGDLS and YYNGEE.

The rearrangement joins TRBV5-1 to TRBJ2-7, with 7 nucleotides matching TRBD2. The CDR3 contains 15 residues. Trimming removed 0 bases from V and 7 bases from J; junction bases left unmatched: 10. Looked up from germline, CDR1 is SGHRS and CDR2 is YFSETQ. CDR3 sequence: CASSLARTRVGEQYF. The CDR3 DNA reads as TGCGCCAGCAGCTTGGCCAGGACTAGGGTCGGGGAGCAGTACTTC.

The rearrangement links TRBV30 to TRBJ1-1; no firm D call. Germline CDR1 reads GTSNPN; CDR2 reads SVGIG (reference sequence). The V gene lost 0 bases and the J gene lost 7 bases, with 12 bases spanning the gap. The CDR3 consists of 13 residues. The CDR3 sequence: CAWSVISLREAFF. The CDR3 region has the DNA TGTGCCTGGAGTGTAATATCCCTGCGTGAAGCTTTCTTT.

The rearrangement uses TRBV7-9 and TRBJ1-2; tentative D call: TRBD1 (6 bases). V gave up 4 bases and J gave up 10 bases, with 13 bases separating them. CDR1 is SEHNR, CDR2 FQNEAQ, per germline (reference sequence). This CDR3 has 12 residues. Here the CDR3 reads CASSSQTGYYTF. The CDR3 DNA follows: TGTGCCAGCAGCTCTCAAACAGGGTACTACACCTTC.

The chain carries TRBV11-3 and TRBJ2-2; D gene unclear. This CDR3 has 12 amino acids. Germline values: CDR1 SGHNT, CDR2 YENEEA. Trimming cost V 2 bases and J 6 bases, with 4 bases left between them. In nucleotides, the CDR3 is TGTGCCAGCAGCTTATTCTCCGGGGAGCTGTTTTTT. The encoded protein is CASSLFSGELFF.

A few counts support this clone. The chain has TRBV5-1 and TRBJ1-1; possibly TRBD1 for D (5 bases). Germline CDR1 SGHRS, CDR2 YFSETQ. Trimming cost V 3 bases and J 8 bases, with 17 bases left between them. The CDR3 consists of 14 residues. DNA of the CDR3: TGCGCCAGCAGCTCGGGGACTTCTTCGAGGGAAGCTTTCTTT. It codes for CASSSGTSSREAFF. The full variable domain, with the rest looked up from reference TRBV5-1 and TRBJ1-1, is KAGVTQTPRYLIKTRGQQVTLSCSPISGHRSVSWYQQTPGQGLQFLFEYFSETQRNKGNFPGRFSGRQFSNSRSEMNVSTLELGDSALYLCASSSGTSSREAFFGQGTRLTVV.

The chain recombines TRBV6-2 or TRBV6-3 with TRBJ2-5, with 12 bases matching TRBD2. Germline V gene data show CDR1 as MNHEY and CDR2 as SVGEGT. The V and J ends lost 5 bases and 4 bases, in that order; junction bases with no gene match: 11. The CDR3 covers 17 residues. The CDR3 region is CASSRGTSGRLLETQYF. The CDR3 nucleotides are TGTGCCAGCAGTCGGGGTACTAGCGGGAGGTTGCTAGAGACCCAGTACTTC.

This clone was found a few times. The chain uses TRBV27 and TRBJ2-7, with 7 positions matching TRBD1. Per germline, CDR1 MNHEY and CDR2 SMNVEV (reference sequence). This CDR3 spans 16 amino acids. J gave up 6 bases and V 0 bases, and 11 bases lay outside the gene matches. CDR3 loop: CASSLSAGTALGEQYF. The CDR3 nucleotides read TGTGCCAGCAGTTTATCGGCCGGGACAGCCCTGGGCGAGCAGTACTTC.

The rearrangement links TRBV11-2 to TRBJ2-7; 8 bases line up with TRBD1. V lost 3 bases, J lost 2 bases, and 0 bases stayed unmatched. The length of the CDR3 is 13 residues. Germline V gene data show CDR1 as SGHAT and CDR2 as FQNNGV. The CDR3 DNA follows: TGTGCCAGCAGCTTGGACAGGGCCTACGAGCAGTACTTC. It codes for CASSLDRAYEQYF. Full variable domain (remainder filled in from reference TRBV11-2 and TRBJ2-7): EAGVAQSPRYKIIEKRQSVAFWCNPISGHATLYWYQQILGQGPKLLIQFQNNGVVDDSQLPKDRFSAERLKGVDSTLKIQPAKLEDSAVYLCASSLDRAYEQYFGPGTRLTVT.

The chain recombines TRBV4-2 with TRBJ1-1; D call uncertain. V was cut by 2 bases and J by 0 bases, with 7 bases left in between. The CDR3 contains 14 residues. Germline CDR1 and CDR2: LGHNA and YNFKEQ. The DNA of the CDR3 is TGTGCCAGCAGCCAACGTACAGTGAACACTGAAGCTTTCTTT. Translating gives CASSQRTVNTEAFF.

The chain couples TRBV30 to TRBJ2-5; D is possibly TRBD2 (6 bases). The germline V gene encodes CDR1 GTSNPN and CDR2 SVGIG (reference sequence). Trimming pared 1 base from V and 7 bases from J, leaving 13 bases between. This CDR3 comprises 13 residues. The CDR3 loop reads CAWSEGGTGTQYF. Written as DNA, the CDR3 is TGTGCCTGGAGTGAGGGCGGGACCGGGACCCAGTACTTC.

The chain couples TRBV29-1 to TRBJ2-1, with 8 nucleotides matching TRBD2. Germline V lookup: CDR1 SQVTM, CDR2 ANQGSEA. After removal of 6 bases from V and 1 base from J, the junction contained 5 bases not matched to a gene. The CDR3 runs 14 residues. The chain's CDR3 is CSVSGSGSYNEQFF. Here the CDR3 DNA reads TGCAGCGTCAGCGGGAGCGGATCCTACAATGAGCAGTTCTTC.

The chain is built from TRBV6-6 and TRBJ2-7, with D maybe TRBD2 (6 bases). The ends were cut back, 2 bases at V and 3 bases at J, with 17 bases in the middle. Germline CDR1 is MNHNY and CDR2 is SVGAGI (reference sequence). The CDR3 contains 16 residues. DNA of the CDR3: TGTGCCAGCAGTTACCGTTTGGGGAGGTCGCTCTACGAGCAGTACTTC. Amino acid sequence: CASSYRLGRSLYEQYF.

The CDR3 nucleotides are TGTGCCAGCAGCCCCCTACTAGCGGGGGACACCGGGGAGCTGTTTTTT. Residues: CASSPLLAGDTGELFF. The rearrangement links TRBV11-1 to TRBJ2-2; 11 bases match TRBD2. With V trimmed by 5 bases and J by 3 bases, 5 bases remained unmatched. The CDR3 consists of 16 residues. Per germline, CDR1 SGHAT and CDR2 FQDESV (reference sequence).

The chain has TRBV18 and TRBJ1-2, with a weak D call TRBD1 (5 bases). The CDR3 runs 18 residues. Germline V CDR1 and CDR2: KGHSH, LQKENI. Trimming pared 3 bases from V and 4 bases from J, leaving 24 bases between. CDR3 sequence reads: CASSPPEYRKILSYGYTF. The CDR3 DNA reads TGTGCCAGCTCACCCCCGGAATACAGGAAAATCCTTAGCTATGGCTACACCTTC.

The gene calls are TRBV5-1 and TRBJ1-1, with TRBD1 identical over 7 bases. The CDR3 is made up of 14 amino acids. V trimming: 3 bases; J trimming: 6 bases; junction bases outside the gene matches: 8. CDR1 and CDR2 (germline): SGHRS, YFSETQ. The chain's CDR3 is CASSYYRGSAEAFF. DNA of the CDR3: TGCGCCAGCAGCTACTACAGGGGTAGCGCTGAAGCTTTCTTT.

The chain combines TRBV5-8 with TRBJ1-5; D is perhaps TRBD1 (5 bases). V lost 3 bases and J lost 0, with 13 bases in between. The CDR3 is made up of 16 amino acids. CDR1 is SGHTS, CDR2 YDEGEE, per germline. The CDR3 protein is CASSSDSSRSNQPQHF. CDR3 nucleotide sequence: TGTGCCAGCAGCTCTGACAGTTCCCGTAGCAATCAGCCCCAGCATTTT.

V usage is TRBV30 and J usage is TRBJ1-1; no firm D call. The CDR3 runs 13 residues. Trimming stripped 0 bases from V and 2 bases from J, with 7 bases between. Germline V gene lookup returns CDR1 GTSNPN and CDR2 SVGIG (reference sequence). The CDR3 loop is CAWSVVSNTEAFF. The CDR3 bases are TGTGCCTGGAGTGTGGTTAGTAACACTGAAGCTTTCTTT.

CDR3 protein: CASSPREGGRQETQYF. For the CDR3, the DNA is TGTGCCAGCAGCCCGAGGGAGGGGGGGCGACAAGAGACCCAGTACTTC. J is TRBJ2-5 and V is TRBV5-5, with D tentatively TRBD2 (7 bases). Per germline, CDR1 SGHKS and CDR2 YYEKEE (reference sequence). Trimming removed 4 bases from V and 2 bases from J, with 18 bases in between. This CDR3 is built from 16 residues.

This clone was counted a few times. The V gene is TRBV24-1, the J gene TRBJ2-4, with 7 positions matching TRBD1. Germline V gene data show CDR1 as KGHDR and CDR2 as SFDVKD. This CDR3 is built from 15 residues. Trimming cost V 4 bases and J 1 base; bases outside gene matches: 3. In DNA form, the CDR3 reads TGTGCCACCAGTGACCCGGGACAGGCCAAAAACATTCAGTACTTC. Translation: CATSDPGQAKNIQYF.

CDR3 in amino acids: CASSRPEAGPHEQYF. The CDR3 bases are TGTGCCAGCAGCCGGCCCGAGGCGGGGCCCCACGAGCAGTACTTC. This chain links TRBV11-3 with TRBJ2-7; D may be TRBD2 (6 bases). The CDR3 runs 15 residues. Germline V gene data show CDR1 as SGHNT and CDR2 as YENEEA. Between the trimmed V and J ends, which lost 5 bases and 5 bases, there was a span of 19 bases.

The rearrangement links TRBV10-1 to TRBJ1-1, with a tentative D call TRBD1 (6 bases). Deletions cut 7 bases from V and 5 bases from J, with 17 bases between. The CDR3 contains 14 residues. The V gene's germline CDR1 is WNHNN and CDR2 SYGVQD (reference sequence). The CDR3 nucleotides read TGCGCCAGCAAACGAACAGGGTTTGGGACTGAAGCTTTCTTT. As protein: CASKRTGFGTEAFF.

The V gene is TRBV6-6, the J gene TRBJ2-4; D uncertain. This CDR3 is built from 18 residues. The V end was cut by 5 bases, the J end by 2 bases, with 22 bases between. The germline V gene has CDR1 MNHNY and CDR2 SVGAGI (reference sequence). CDR3 in amino acids: CASSPRRPSLGSKNIQYF. The CDR3 coding sequence is TGTGCCAGCAGTCCCCGGCGGCCGTCTCTCGGATCCAAAAACATTCAGTACTTC.

The chain recombines TRBV7-8 with TRBJ1-3; 10 bases agree with TRBD1. Germline assignment: CDR1 SGHVS and CDR2 FQNEAQ. The trim removed 3 bases at V and 7 bases at J, leaving 9 bases unmatched. The CDR3 length is 16 residues. The CDR3, as DNA: TGTGCCAGCAGCTTTCTCGACAGGGGGCCCAGCAACACCATATATTTT. Its translation: CASSFLDRGPSNTIYF.

The chain recombines TRBV11-2 with TRBJ2-4; tentative D call: TRBD1 (6 bases). V dropped 1 base and J dropped 6 bases, with 13 bases sitting between them. CDR1 is SGHAT, CDR2 FQNNGV, per germline. The CDR3 contains 15 residues. CDR3: CASSLGGRVRNIQYF. The CDR3 DNA is TGTGCCAGCAGCTTAGGGGGGCGCGTCAGAAACATTCAGTACTTC.